This T cell receptor (beta chain) was captured by sequencing in a study of CD8+CD57+ T cells in acquired aplastic anemia. TCR beta VDJ and CDR3 were profiled, and genomic DNA was the template. TCRdb re-called the reads through MiXCR, storing one row per CDR3 protein. The sample includes roughly 190,000 distinct CDR3 sequences, around 59% of them seen just once. CDR3 length: 14 amino acids. CDR1 is ENHRY and CDR2 is SYGVKD in the germline V gene. V lost 3 bases, J lost 4 bases, and 10 bases lay in between. In its sample, this clonotype was seen a few times. V and J are TRBV10-3 and TRBJ1-5; D is perhaps TRBD1 (6 bases). The sample was sorted CD4+, CD8+, or CD8+CD57+ T cells (not recorded which) from PBMCs. This receptor was taken from a human donor in good health, serving as a control. The CDR3 coding sequence is TGTGCCATCAGTGATCCCCAGGGGAATCAGCCCCAGCATTTT. Translation: CAISDPQGNQPQHF.